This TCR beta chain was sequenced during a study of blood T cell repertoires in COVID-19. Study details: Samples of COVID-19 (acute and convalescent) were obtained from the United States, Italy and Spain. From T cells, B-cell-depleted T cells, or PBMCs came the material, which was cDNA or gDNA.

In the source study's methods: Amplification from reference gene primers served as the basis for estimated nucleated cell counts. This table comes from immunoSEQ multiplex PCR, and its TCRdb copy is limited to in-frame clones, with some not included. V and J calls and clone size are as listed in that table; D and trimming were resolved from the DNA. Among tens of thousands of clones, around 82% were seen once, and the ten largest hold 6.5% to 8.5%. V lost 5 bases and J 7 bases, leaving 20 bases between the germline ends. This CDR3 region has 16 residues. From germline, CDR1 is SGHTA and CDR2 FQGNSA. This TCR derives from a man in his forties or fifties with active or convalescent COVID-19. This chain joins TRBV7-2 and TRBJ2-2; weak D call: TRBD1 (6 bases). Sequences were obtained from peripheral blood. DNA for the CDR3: TGTGCCAGCAGCGCCTTTCAGGGGCGGATGGGCGGGGAGCTGTTTTTT. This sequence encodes CASSAFQGRMGGELFF.